This entry describes one T cell receptor beta chain. As yet, its antigen is unknown. This record comes from a study of cytomegalovirus exposure and HLA in healthy donors. The PCR had 60 Vbeta and 13 Jbeta primers. This table comes from immunoSEQ multiplex PCR, and its TCRdb copy is limited to in-frame clones, with some not included. This sample has just over 65,000 clones, with 75% to 90% found just once. Study-wide points: V- and J-gene trimming of TCR beta was linked (in a later analysis) to a missense DCLRE1C variant.

V lost 2 bases, J lost 3 bases, and 10 bases lay in between. Germline V lookup: CDR1 MNHEY, CDR2 SVGAGI. This CDR3 contains 14 residues. This TCR derives from a human donor in good health. The sequencing input was PBMCs. The chain combines TRBV6-5 with TRBJ1-1; D is unclear. CDR3 sequence (DNA): TGTGCCAGCAGTTACACAGAAACTTACACTGAAGCTTTCTTT. Its protein product is CASSYTETYTEAFF.